Given below is one TCR beta chain in context. The sample comes from a study of blood T cell repertoires in COVID-19. Sequencing was performed with immunoSEQ multiplex PCR; in TCRdb, only in-frame clones are kept and a portion is missing. The sample consists of some 68,000 clones, 85% to 90% of them appearing once. Per the germline V gene, CDR1 is SGHDT and CDR2 is YYEEEE. The V end was cut by 1 base, the J end by 6 bases, with 17 bases between. This CDR3 region has 15 residues. Sequencing used peripheral blood. The sequence was collected from a man aged 45-60 years with acute or convalescent COVID-19. V is TRBV5-6 and J is TRBJ2-7, with D perhaps matching TRBD2 (5 bases). The DNA of the CDR3 is TGTGCCAGCAGCTTGAAAGGACTCCGCCGGGGCGAGCAGTACGTC. This sequence encodes CASSLKGLRRGEQYV.